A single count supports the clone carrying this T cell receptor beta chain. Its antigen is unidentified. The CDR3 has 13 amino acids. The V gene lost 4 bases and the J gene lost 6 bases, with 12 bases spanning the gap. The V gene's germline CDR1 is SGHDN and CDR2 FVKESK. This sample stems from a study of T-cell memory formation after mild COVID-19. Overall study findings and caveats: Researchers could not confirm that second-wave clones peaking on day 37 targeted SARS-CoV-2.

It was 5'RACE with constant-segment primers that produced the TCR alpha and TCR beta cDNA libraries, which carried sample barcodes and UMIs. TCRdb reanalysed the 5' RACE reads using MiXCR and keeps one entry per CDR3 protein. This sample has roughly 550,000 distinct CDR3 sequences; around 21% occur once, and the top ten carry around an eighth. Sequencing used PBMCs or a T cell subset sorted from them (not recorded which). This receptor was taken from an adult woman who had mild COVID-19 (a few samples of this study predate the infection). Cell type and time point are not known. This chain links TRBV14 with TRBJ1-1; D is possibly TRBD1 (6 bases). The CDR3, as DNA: TGTGCCAGCAGCCTGACAGGTTTCCCTGAAGCTTTCTTT. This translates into CASSLTGFPEAFF.